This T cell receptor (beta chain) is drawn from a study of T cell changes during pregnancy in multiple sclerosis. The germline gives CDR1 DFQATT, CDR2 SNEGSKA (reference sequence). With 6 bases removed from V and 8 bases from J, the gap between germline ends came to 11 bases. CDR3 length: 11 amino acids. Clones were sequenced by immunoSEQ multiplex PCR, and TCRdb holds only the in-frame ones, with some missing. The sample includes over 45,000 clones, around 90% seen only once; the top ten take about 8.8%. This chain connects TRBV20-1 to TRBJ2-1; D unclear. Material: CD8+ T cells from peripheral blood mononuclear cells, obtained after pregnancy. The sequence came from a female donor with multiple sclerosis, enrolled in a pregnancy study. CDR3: CSARRVDEQFF. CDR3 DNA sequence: TGCAGTGCAAGACGGGTCGATGAGCAGTTCTTC.